The 19 T cell receptor beta chains presented below share a single source sample, sequenced in a study of high-grade serous ovarian cancer treatment subgroups. Tumor samples were obtained before definitive surgery or chemotherapy. The data were produced by immunoSEQ multiplex PCR, yet TCRdb's version contains in-frame clones alone and is incomplete. The data hold roughly 3,000 clones, with more than 60% observed a single time. Sequencing was done on a sample of tumor tissue. The source of these receptors is a human donor with high-grade serous ovarian cancer.

The chain has TRBV7-2 and TRBJ2-3, with 8 bases that match TRBD2. V lost 1 base, J lost 1 base, and 4 bases stayed unmatched. The CDR3 is made up of 16 amino acids. Germline values: CDR1 SGHTA, CDR2 FQGNSA. CDR3 residues: CASSLDETSGTDTQYF. The DNA of the CDR3 is TGTGCCAGCAGCTTAGATGAGACTAGCGGCACAGATACGCAGTATTTT.

The V and J genes are TRBV10-3 and TRBJ2-7; TRBD1 aligns across 7 bases. The J segment lost 2 bases and the V segment lost 4 bases, leaving 5 bases of the junction unmatched. Germline CDR1 ENHRY, CDR2 SYGVKD. The CDR3 loop spans 14 amino acids. The CDR3 region has the DNA TGTGCCATCAGTGCCGGGACAGCGACCTACGAGCAGTACTTC. As protein: CAISAGTATYEQYF.

This chain uses TRBV7-8 with TRBJ1-1, with D possibly matching TRBD1 (6 bases). The CDR3 is 15 residues long. Trimming removed 1 base from V and 1 base from J, with 10 bases in between. Germline V gene sequence: CDR1 SGHVS, CDR2 FQNEAQ. The chain's CDR3 is CASSLGGTKNTEAFF. DNA of the CDR3: TGTGCCAGCAGCTTAGGAGGGACAAAGAACACTGAAGCTTTCTTT.

This clone was detected a few times. The chain combines TRBV18 with TRBJ2-1; D is unclear. The CDR3 totals 12 residues. Trimming removed 6 bases at V and 6 bases at J, with 9 bases between. CDR1 and CDR2 (germline): KGHSH, LQKENI. The CDR3 sequence: CASSLLGNEQFF. The CDR3 nucleotides are TGTGCCAGCTCCCTCCTCGGCAATGAGCAGTTCTTC.

This clone was found a few times. The chain employs TRBV5-6 and TRBJ1-3, with 8 bases aligning to TRBD1. After removal of 5 bases from V and 8 bases from J, the junction contained 12 bases not matched to a gene. Germline values: CDR1 SGHDT, CDR2 YYEEEE. The CDR3 consists of 15 residues. CDR3: CASSSGQGSGYTIYF. CDR3 DNA: TGTGCCAGCAGTTCCGGACAGGGCTCGGGTTACACCATATATTTT.

This clone was observed a handful of times. The V gene is TRBV4-3, the J gene TRBJ1-2; D remains ambiguous. Germline V gene sequence: CDR1 LGHNA, CDR2 YSLEER. This CDR3 has 15 amino acids. Between the trimmed V and J ends, which lost 1 base and 4 bases, there was a span of 13 bases. The CDR3 coding sequence is TGCGCCAGCAGCCAAGTTGTAGGGATCCTCTATGGCTACACCTTC. Residues: CASSQVVGILYGYTF.

The J gene is TRBJ2-1, the V gene TRBV9; D may correspond to TRBD1 or TRBD2 (6 bases each). From germline, CDR1 is SGDLS and CDR2 YYNGEE. The CDR3 sequence is 16 residues long. V was pared by 2 bases and J by 6 bases, with 18 bases between. The CDR3 protein is CASSVRREQGVNEQFF. Here the CDR3 DNA reads TGTGCCAGCAGCGTTAGGAGGGAACAGGGAGTCAATGAGCAGTTCTTC.

The V gene is TRBV7-2, the J gene TRBJ2-5; D remains unclear. The J call is doubtful: the DNA matches TRBJ2-7 better. The CDR3 extends over 15 amino acids. Germline V gives CDR1 SGHTA, CDR2 FQGNSA. This CDR3 is CASSLYPLYTYEQYF. The CDR3 DNA sequence: TGTGCCAGCAGCTTATACCCCCTGTACACCTACGAGCAGTACTTC.

The rearrangement joins TRBV20-1 to TRBJ1-6; no reliable D call. The ends were cut back, 1 base at V and 13 bases at J, with 8 bases in the middle. The CDR3 extends over 11 amino acids. The germline V gene has CDR1 DFQATT and CDR2 SNEGSKA (reference sequence). The CDR3 protein is CSARVAGPLHF. The CDR3, as DNA: TGCAGTGCTAGAGTTGCAGGTCCCCTCCACTTT.

This clone was observed a handful of times. The chain couples TRBV4-3 to TRBJ2-7; D uncertain. V was pared by 0 bases and J by 0 bases, with 9 bases between. In germline, CDR1 is LGHNA, CDR2 YSLEER. CDR3 length: 15 residues. In DNA, the CDR3 is TGCGCCAGCAGCCAAGATTTGGCCAACTCCTACGAGCAGTACTTC. Encoded protein: CASSQDLANSYEQYF.

The genes are TRBV9 and TRBJ2-3, with a tentative D call TRBD2 (6 bases). The CDR3 extends over 16 amino acids. CDR1 SGDLS and CDR2 YYNGEE come from the germline V gene. Trimming removed 3 bases at V and 2 bases at J, with 16 bases between. The CDR3 bases are TGTGCCAGCAGCGCCCTGGGTCGACTAGACACAGATACGCAGTATTTT. It encodes CASSALGRLDTDTQYF.

In this sample, this clone turned up a few times. The rearrangement uses TRBV25-1 and TRBJ2-1; the D call may be TRBD1 or TRBD2 (5 bases each). Trimming stripped 4 bases from V and 14 bases from J, with 18 bases between. CDR1 and CDR2 from the germline V gene are MGHDK and SYGVNS. The CDR3 length is 13 residues. The CDR3 DNA reads as TGTGCCAGCAGTGGCCGGGACCGAAGTAGAGAGTTCTTC. This gives the protein CASSGRDRSREFF.

The chain combines TRBV6-4 with TRBJ1-1; D is unresolved. Trimming removed 4 bases at V and 2 bases at J, with 17 bases between. The CDR3 runs to 16 residues. Per germline, CDR1 MRHNA and CDR2 SNTAGT. CDR3: CASSVGSLLINTEAFF. The CDR3 DNA follows: TGTGCCAGCAGTGTTGGGTCTCTACTTATTAACACTGAAGCTTTCTTT.

The chain employs TRBV14 and TRBJ2-2; D is unresolved. The germline CDR1 and CDR2 sequences are SGHDN and FVKESK. Trimming left V 1 base short and J 1 base short, with 7 bases between. The CDR3 loop spans 15 amino acids. The CDR3 here is CASSQVAQNTGELFF. The CDR3 coding sequence is TGTGCCAGCAGCCAAGTGGCACAGAACACCGGGGAGCTGTTTTTT.

The CDR3 reads CASSDGLASSYEQYF. CDR3 DNA: TGTGCCAGCAGCGACGGACTAGCGAGCTCCTACGAGCAGTACTTC. This chain connects TRBV7-2 to TRBJ2-7; TRBD2 agrees at 9 bases. Germline V gives CDR1 SGHTA, CDR2 FQGNSA. The CDR3 length is 15 residues. Unmatched junction bases numbered 5, after V lost 5 bases and J lost 0 bases.

The chain combines TRBV9 with TRBJ2-1; D assignment may be TRBD1 or TRBD2 (6 bases each). CDR1 is SGDLS and CDR2 is YYNGEE in the germline V gene. Trimming took 4 bases from V and 9 from J, leaving 17 bases between them. The CDR3 is made up of 14 amino acids. The CDR3 here is CASSSRGDGSEQFF. The CDR3 coding sequence is TGTGCCAGCAGCTCGAGGGGGGACGGGAGTGAGCAGTTCTTC.

This chain links TRBV5-6 with TRBJ2-1, with 8 bases matching TRBD2. Trimming took 0 bases from V and 3 from J; bases not matched to a gene: 11. The CDR3 is 18 residues long. Germline V gives CDR1 SGHDT, CDR2 YYEEEE. CDR3: CASSLGGAGVSIYNEQFF. The DNA for the CDR3 is TGTGCCAGCAGCTTGGGGGGAGCGGGAGTTTCGATCTACAATGAGCAGTTCTTC.

The chain employs TRBV7-2 and TRBJ2-3, with TRBD1 identical over 7 bases. CDR3 length: 17 amino acids. The ends lost 4 bases at V and 6 bases at J; junction bases unmatched: 16. The germline V gene has CDR1 SGHTA and CDR2 FQGNSA. CDR3 amino acids: CASSSSTPGQSTDTQYF. The CDR3 DNA reads TGTGCCAGCAGCTCAAGTACGCCGGGACAGAGTACGGATACGCAGTATTTT. Supplemented by reference TRBV7-2 and TRBJ2-3, the full variable domain reads GAGVSQSPSNKVTEKGKDVELRCDPISGHTALYWYRQSLGQGLEFLIYFQGNSAPDKSGLPSDRFSAERTGGSVSTLTIQRTQQEDSAVYLCASSSSTPGQSTDTQYFGPGTRLTVL.

Of note for this clone: The CDR3 does not close with the conserved phenylalanine or tryptophan, likely indicating a read error. Because the CDR3's place on the DNA is in doubt, the DNA is left out and the CDR3 is given as listed by TCRdb. The chain recombines TRBV21-1 with TRBJ2-3; the table's D call TRBD2 went unverified against the DNA. TRBV21-1 is noted as a pseudogene. The CDR3 comprises 9 residues, both ends counted. Here the CDR3 reads CASSKEERG.